Below, 23 T cell receptor beta chains from the same sample are listed, as sequenced in a study of cytomegalovirus exposure and HLA in healthy donors. Vbeta (60) and Jbeta (13) primers were used in the PCR. This table comes from immunoSEQ multiplex PCR, and its TCRdb copy is limited to in-frame clones, with some not included. Of around 44,000 clones listed, 75% to 90% are singletons. Sequenced input: PBMCs. The receptors shown here come from a woman aged 40-49 years in good health and CMV-seropositive.

The chain couples TRBV5-4 to TRBJ2-7; the D is unclear. V gave up 2 bases and J gave up 6 bases, with 9 bases separating them. The CDR3 consists of 12 residues. The germline V gene has CDR1 SGHNT and CDR2 YYREEE (reference sequence). The CDR3 DNA reads TGTGCCAGCAGCTTAGACATATCCGAGCAGTACTTC. Its protein product is CASSLDISEQYF. Full variable domain (outside the CDR3, taken from reference TRBV5-4 and TRBJ2-7): ETGVTQSPTHLIKTRGQQVTLRCSSQSGHNTVSWYQQALGQGPQFIFQYYREEENGRGNFPPRFSGLQFPNYSSELNVNALELDDSALYLCASSLDISEQYFGPGTRLTVT.

The chain has TRBV29-1 and TRBJ2-1; no definite D call. This CDR3 spans 13 amino acids. CDR1 SQVTM and CDR2 ANQGSEA come from the germline V gene. V was pared by 4 bases and J by 1 base, with 8 bases between. Here the CDR3 reads CSVAPYSYNEQFF. The CDR3 DNA is TGCAGCGTTGCCCCTTATTCCTACAATGAGCAGTTCTTC.

Only one count was recorded for this clone. This chain uses TRBV7-2 with TRBJ2-7; D possibly corresponds to TRBD1 (6 bases). The CDR3 is 12 amino acids. Germline V lookup: CDR1 SGHTA, CDR2 FQGNSA. V lost 5 bases and J lost 12, with 17 bases in between. Written as DNA, the CDR3 is TGTGCCAGCAGCCTCAGACAGGCTGAGTGGTACTTC. Residues: CASSLRQAEWYF.

This clone was detected only a few times. This chain uses TRBV28 with TRBJ2-7; 9 bases agree with TRBD1. The ends lost 5 bases at V and 2 bases at J; junction bases unmatched: 13. Germline loops: CDR1 MDHEN, CDR2 SYDVKM. The CDR3 covers 17 residues. The CDR3 nucleotides are TGTGCCAGCAGTCCGATTTCCGGGGACAGGGTCCCCTACGAGCAGTACTTC. Encoded protein: CASSPISGDRVPYEQYF.

The rearrangement joins TRBV5-1 to TRBJ1-6; TRBD1 matches at 11 bases. V was pared by 1 base and J by 11 bases, with 5 bases of the junction left unmatched. CDR1 is SGHRS and CDR2 is YFSETQ in the germline V gene. The CDR3 runs 15 residues. DNA of the CDR3: TGCGCCAGCAGCTTGTCCGGACAGGGGGCGACACCCCTCCACTTT. This gives the protein CASSLSGQGATPLHF.

The V and J genes are TRBV28 and TRBJ2-7; TRBD2 matches 7 bases. This CDR3 region has 13 residues. Germline CDR1 is MDHEN and CDR2 is SYDVKM. V shed 4 bases and J 4 bases; nucleotides not matched to a gene: 4. Here the CDR3 reads CASSSPSGYEQYF. The CDR3 nucleotides are TGTGCCAGCAGTTCCCCTAGCGGATACGAGCAGTACTTC.

This clone was counted only a few times. V usage is TRBV2 and J usage is TRBJ1-1; D is possibly TRBD1 (6 bases). The CDR3 has 12 amino acids. V dropped 2 bases and J dropped 9 bases, with 10 bases sitting between them. Germline V lookup: CDR1 SNHLY, CDR2 FYNNEI. This CDR3 is CASSERGTKAFF. CDR3 nucleotides: TGTGCCAGCAGTGAAAGGGGGACAAAAGCTTTCTTT.

This chain links TRBV25-1 with TRBJ1-2; D is undetermined. The CDR3 runs 13 residues. V gave up 5 bases and J gave up 1 base, with 8 bases separating them. Germline CDR1 MGHDK, CDR2 SYGVNS. CDR3 protein: CASSSGVNYGYTF. In nucleotides, the CDR3 is TGTGCCAGCAGTAGCGGGGTTAACTATGGCTACACCTTC.

The chain carries TRBV6-6 and TRBJ2-1; tentatively, D is TRBD2 (5 bases). V was trimmed by 7 bases and J by 0 bases, leaving 13 bases between them. CDR3 length: 15 amino acids. Per germline, CDR1 MNHNY and CDR2 SVGAGI (reference sequence). CDR3: CASIPVGSSYNEQFF. For the CDR3, the DNA is TGTGCCAGCATCCCGGTTGGGAGCTCCTACAATGAGCAGTTCTTC.

This chain connects TRBV5-4 to TRBJ1-2; 10 bases match TRBD1. Per germline, CDR1 SGHNT and CDR2 YYREEE (reference sequence). The CDR3 consists of 13 residues. The V segment lost 3 bases and the J segment 8 bases; nucleotides outside the gene matches: 4. In nucleotides, the CDR3 is TGTGCCAGCAGCTCCGACAGGGGGCGCGGCTACACCTTC. Its translation: CASSSDRGRGYTF.

The V and J genes are TRBV7-9 and TRBJ2-3; tentatively, D is TRBD1 (6 bases). The CDR3 has 16 amino acids. V lost 1 base and J 1 base, leaving 12 bases between the germline ends. CDR1 and CDR2 from the germline V gene are SEHNR and FQNEAQ (reference sequence). The CDR3 coding sequence is TGTGCCAGCAGCTTAGGGGCAGGGGCCCGCACAGATACGCAGTATTTT. This translates into CASSLGAGARTDTQYF.

The rearrangement links TRBV30 to TRBJ1-5; no clear D. Trimming pared 0 bases from V and 15 bases from J, leaving 18 bases between. This CDR3 has 13 residues. Germline V lookup: CDR1 GTSNPN, CDR2 SVGIG (reference sequence). The CDR3 sequence: CAWSVREADSRHF. The DNA for the CDR3 is TGTGCCTGGAGTGTACGAGAGGCAGATTCTAGGCATTTT.

This chain connects TRBV5-4 to TRBJ2-5, with unresolved D. Looked up from germline, CDR1 is SGHNT and CDR2 is YYREEE (reference sequence). CDR3 length: 13 amino acids. The germline V and J ends were trimmed by 2 bases and 2 bases, with 7 bases remaining between them. In DNA, the CDR3 is TGTGCCAGCAGCTTTCGGAGTCAAGAGACCCAGTACTTC. This translates into CASSFRSQETQYF.

The chain employs TRBV6-1 and TRBJ1-2; 12 positions match TRBD1. Per germline, CDR1 MNHNS and CDR2 SASEGT. Trimming at V came to 6 bases and at J to 8 bases, leaving 10 bases not matched to a gene. CDR3 length equals 15 residues. The DNA for the CDR3 is TGTGCCAGCAGCCCGGGACAGGGGGCGCGGTTAGGCTACACCTTC. Translation: CASSPGQGARLGYTF.

V usage is TRBV18 and J usage is TRBJ2-3; TRBD1 matches 7 bases. Looked up from germline, CDR1 is KGHSH and CDR2 is LQKENI. V was pared by 3 bases and J by 4 bases, with 7 bases of the junction left unmatched. The CDR3 consists of 15 residues. The chain's CDR3 is CASSPRQGTPDTQYF. The CDR3 nucleotides are TGTGCCAGCTCACCCCGACAGGGAACGCCAGATACGCAGTATTTT.

The J gene is TRBJ2-3, the V gene TRBV6-6; no clear D gene. This CDR3 has 16 residues. The germline CDR1 and CDR2 sequences are MNHNY and SVGAGI (reference sequence). The germline V and J ends were trimmed by 8 bases and 2 bases, with 20 bases remaining between them. CDR3 amino acids: CASRRGLVDTTDTQYF. CDR3 in DNA: TGTGCCAGCCGTCGAGGCCTAGTTGATACCACAGATACGCAGTATTTT.

V and J are TRBV6-6 and TRBJ1-4; 10 bases are a match to TRBD1. Germline V gene lookup returns CDR1 MNHNY and CDR2 SVGAGI (reference sequence). This CDR3 is built from 13 residues. The V segment lost 8 bases and the J segment 7 bases; nucleotides outside the gene matches: 4. The CDR3 DNA reads TGTGCCAGCCGGGACAGGGGAGGTGAAAAACTGTTTTTT. Translation gives CASRDRGGEKLFF.

The V and J genes are TRBV25-1 and TRBJ2-1; 10 bases align to TRBD2. The CDR3 totals 17 residues. Germline-derived CDR1 and CDR2 are MGHDK and SYGVNS. V was clipped by 0 bases and J by 2 bases; unmatched bases: 4. The CDR3 loop reads CASSEYIGTSAYNEQFF. DNA of the CDR3: TGTGCCAGCAGTGAATATATAGGGACTAGCGCCTACAATGAGCAGTTCTTC.

The chain is built from TRBV14 and TRBJ1-2, with 8 bases identical to TRBD1. CDR3 length: 16 amino acids. The V and J ends lost 3 bases and 0 bases, in that order; junction bases with no gene match: 6. The germline gives CDR1 SGHDN, CDR2 FVKESK. The CDR3 bases are TGTGCCAGCAGCCATAGGGACAGGCCATCTAACTATGGCTACACCTTC. This translates into CASSHRDRPSNYGYTF.

The chain is built from TRBV7-9 and TRBJ2-7, with D maybe TRBD1 (6 bases). CDR1 is SEHNR and CDR2 is FQNEAQ in the germline V gene (reference sequence). The CDR3 contains 15 residues. Trimming stripped 5 bases from V and 0 bases from J, with 14 bases between. CDR3 nucleotide sequence: TGTGCCAGCAGCGGACGACAGGTGAGCTCCTACGAGCAGTACTTC. Translation: CASSGRQVSSYEQYF. Full variable domain (outside the CDR3, taken from reference TRBV7-9 and TRBJ2-7): DTGVSQNPRHKITKRGQNVTFRCDPISEHNRLYWYRQTLGQGPEFLTYFQNEAQLEKSRLLSDRFSAERPKGSFSTLEIQRTEQGDSAMYLCASSGRQVSSYEQYFGPGTRLTVT.

In this sample, this clone turned up once. Sequence at one end of the junction differs from germline and may be a read error. The chain employs TRBV7-9 and TRBJ2-5, with 8 bases matching TRBD1. Germline V lookup: CDR1 SEHNR, CDR2 FQNEAQ (reference sequence). This CDR3 comprises 17 residues. The CDR3 here is CSSSLEWVTGGQETQYF. CDR3 coding DNA: TGTTCCAGCAGCTTAGAGTGGGTCACAGGGGGCCAAGAGACCCAGTACTTC.

The chain links TRBV18 to TRBJ1-2, with 7 positions matching TRBD1. J gave up 8 bases and V 6 bases, and 12 bases lay outside the gene matches. CDR3 length equals 14 residues. CDR1 is KGHSH, CDR2 LQKENI, per germline. Here the CDR3 reads CASSLQGGEEGYTF. Here the CDR3 DNA reads TGTGCCAGCTCTCTTCAGGGGGGTGAAGAAGGCTACACCTTC.

Here the CDR3 DNA reads TGTGCCAGCAGCTTGGGCGCAGGTGCTAACTATGGCTACACCTTC. Translation gives CASSLGAGANYGYTF. This chain connects TRBV5-6 to TRBJ1-2; D ambiguous. Trimming pared 0 bases from V and 0 bases from J, leaving 9 bases between. The CDR3 spans 15 residues. Germline CDR1 reads SGHDT; CDR2 reads YYEEEE.